This T cell receptor (beta chain) comes out of a study of cytomegalovirus exposure and HLA in healthy donors. Whole-study findings and limits: CMV antigen specificity was confirmed in vitro for a few CMV-associated chains.

The CDR3 sequence is 14 residues long. V shed 4 bases, J shed 3 bases, and the junction held 5 bases outside the gene matches. Germline CDR1 MNHEY, CDR2 SMNVEV (reference sequence). As to this clone: Its antigen is not identified.

The study ran its PCR with 60 Vbeta and 13 Jbeta primers. Clones were sequenced by immunoSEQ multiplex PCR, and TCRdb holds only the in-frame ones, with some missing. Of around 97,000 clones in the sample, under 80% were seen once. The sample was PBMCs. The receptor was derived from a woman aged 18 to 35 in good health and CMV-seropositive. This chain joins TRBV27 and TRBJ2-7; the match to TRBD2 covers 8 bases. The CDR3 nucleotides read TGTGCCAGCAGTTCCGGGACTAGAGGCTACGAGCAGTACTTC. This sequence encodes CASSSGTRGYEQYF.